In this sample, the clone carrying this TCR beta chain turned up once. V was cut by 7 bases and J by 1 base, with 13 bases left in between. CDR1 GTSNPN and CDR2 SVGIG come from the germline V gene (reference sequence). CDR3 size: 13 residues. In terms of age and location, participants ranged from about 18 to 95 years and lived in under 30 US areas. Donors were grouped by their self-reported clinical history. The source of the sample is a study of blood T cell repertoires in COVID-19. Looking at the study overall: Researchers got acute and convalescent COVID-19 samples from the United States, Italy and Spain.

The assay was immunoSEQ multiplex PCR, and TCRdb's table has in-frame clones only and misses some. The sample has about 200,000 clones, around 90% seen once. Specimen: PBMCs or T cells enriched from blood (not recorded which). The sequence came from a man aged 30-40 years who had recovered from COVID-19. The chain links TRBV30 to TRBJ1-1; D call uncertain. CDR3 sequence (DNA): TGTGCCTTCGAAGAGTACCAGAACACTGAAGCTTTCTTT. Translated: CAFEEYQNTEAFF.